The 32 T cell receptor beta chains given below trace back to one sample, sequenced in a study of OX40 agonist ivuxolimab in advanced cancers. Measured with immunoSEQ multiplex PCR; TCRdb has only the in-frame clones, and not every one. The table lists 25,000 to 35,000 clones, about 90% of them singletons. The specimen comprised CD4+ or CD8+ T cells sorted from blood, sampled in a trial of the OX40 agonist ivuxolimab. All receptors derive from an adult with an advanced solid tumor such as melanoma, head and neck, liver or kidney cancer.

The chain links TRBV19 to TRBJ2-2, with 8 bases aligning to TRBD1. V was clipped by 7 bases and J by 1 base; unmatched bases: 5. Germline-derived CDR1 and CDR2 are LNHDA and SQIVND (reference sequence). The CDR3 is 15 amino acids. The CDR3 DNA reads TGTGCCAGTACCGCCGGACAGGGGAACACCGGGGAGCTGTTTTTT. Translated, it gives CASTAGQGNTGELFF. Together with reference TRBV19 and TRBJ2-2, the CDR3 gives the full variable domain: DGGITQSPKYLFRKEGQNVTLSCEQNLNHDAMYWYRQDPGQGLRLIYYSQIVNDFQKGDIAEGYSVSREKKESFPLTVTSAQKNPTAFYLCASTAGQGNTGELFFGEGSRLTVL.

The V gene is TRBV28, the J gene TRBJ2-1; 7 positions agree with TRBD1. V was pared by 5 bases and J by 7 bases, with 5 bases of the junction left unmatched. The CDR3 contains 13 residues. Per germline, CDR1 MDHEN and CDR2 SYDVKM. CDR3 in amino acids: CASSVPQGNEQFF. The CDR3 nucleotides are TGTGCCAGCAGTGTACCACAGGGGAATGAGCAGTTCTTC.

The chain carries TRBV5-1 and TRBJ1-1, with D perhaps matching TRBD1 (5 bases). CDR3 length equals 14 residues. Germline lookup yields CDR1 SGHRS and CDR2 YFSETQ. V lost 2 bases and J lost 0, with 8 bases in between. Written as DNA, the CDR3 is TGCGCCAGCAGCTTAGGGGTCCTGAACACTGAAGCTTTCTTT. It specifies CASSLGVLNTEAFF.

This chain links TRBV29-1 with TRBJ2-7, with D hard to call. V was pared by 1 base and J by 2 bases, with 6 bases between. Per the germline V gene, CDR1 is SQVTM and CDR2 is ANQGSEA. The CDR3 has 12 residues. The CDR3 loop is CSVEADAYEQYF. The CDR3 coding sequence is TGCAGCGTTGAAGCCGACGCCTACGAGCAGTACTTC.

V gene TRBV15 combines with J gene TRBJ2-1; no definite D call. CDR1 is LNHNV, CDR2 YYDKDF, per germline (reference sequence). CDR3 length: 12 amino acids. V lost 0 bases, J lost 12 bases, and 9 bases lay in between. For the CDR3, the DNA is TGTGCCACCAGCAGAGAAATGTCGTGGCAGTTCTTC. Translating gives CATSREMSWQFF.

The chain links TRBV5-6 to TRBJ2-5; tentative D call: TRBD2 (6 bases). Germline assignment: CDR1 SGHDT and CDR2 YYEEEE. The length of the CDR3 is 13 residues. The V end lost 0 bases, the J end lost 5 bases, and 8 bases lay between the germline ends. CDR3 protein: CASSLVREETQYF. The DNA for the CDR3 is TGTGCCAGCAGCTTGGTCCGGGAGGAGACCCAGTACTTC.

The chain employs TRBV19 and TRBJ2-7, with D hard to call. The germline V gene has CDR1 LNHDA and CDR2 SQIVND (reference sequence). The CDR3 length is 11 residues. Trimming cost V 8 bases and J 5 bases, with 10 bases left between them. CDR3 in DNA: TGTGCCAGTGGCGACATCCACGAGCAGTACTTC. Translated: CASGDIHEQYF.

The chain joins TRBV11-2 to TRBJ1-1; D unclear. Germline assignment: CDR1 SGHAT and CDR2 FQNNGV. The CDR3 totals 15 residues. Trimming shortened V by 1 base and J by 0 bases, and 9 bases separated the two germline ends. The CDR3 region has the DNA TGTGCCAGCAGCTTAGCCTCCAGGATGAACACTGAAGCTTTCTTT. This translates into CASSLASRMNTEAFF.

This rearrangement joins TRBV30 to TRBJ2-2; D is unresolved. This CDR3 is built from 13 residues. Deletions cut 4 bases from V and 5 bases from J, with 11 bases between. Germline CDR1 reads GTSNPN; CDR2 reads SVGIG (reference sequence). CDR3 in DNA: TGTGCCTGGACCCTAAGTCGGACCGGGGAGCTGTTTTTT. This sequence encodes CAWTLSRTGELFF.

This chain connects TRBV28 to TRBJ2-7; 8 positions match TRBD2. The CDR3 totals 18 residues. Germline V gene data show CDR1 as MDHEN and CDR2 as SYDVKM. The J segment lost 0 bases and the V segment lost 5 bases, leaving 15 bases of the junction unmatched. CDR3 region: CASSLAVLREASSYEQYF. The DNA of the CDR3 is TGTGCCAGCAGTCTCGCCGTACTGCGGGAGGCTAGCTCCTACGAGCAGTACTTC.

This clone has only one observation. The chain carries TRBV5-1 and TRBJ1-4; D is unclear. This CDR3 comprises 14 residues. CDR1 SGHRS and CDR2 YFSETQ come from the germline V gene. The V end was cut by 3 bases, the J end by 7 bases, with 13 bases between. The CDR3 region is CASSSTGVGEKLFF. The CDR3 DNA is TGCGCCAGCAGCTCCACCGGGGTGGGTGAAAAACTGTTTTTT.

This clone has only a few counts. The gene calls are TRBV18 and TRBJ2-2; tentatively, D is TRBD1 (5 bases). The germline CDR1 and CDR2 sequences are KGHSH and LQKENI. The CDR3 is 14 residues long. V lost 2 bases, J lost 2 bases, and 6 bases lay in between. Written as DNA, the CDR3 is TGTGCCAGCTCACCAGACAGAAACACCGGGGAGCTGTTTTTT. Its protein product is CASSPDRNTGELFF.

The chain has TRBV7-9 and TRBJ1-4; D not certain. Trimming took off 5 bases at V and 0 bases at J, with 16 bases between the two ends. The CDR3 runs 17 residues. Germline CDR1 reads SEHNR; CDR2 reads FQNEAQ (reference sequence). The CDR3 sequence is CASSVRTYVATNEKLFF. The CDR3 DNA is TGTGCCAGCAGCGTCAGGACTTACGTTGCAACTAATGAAAAACTGTTTTTT.

This chain links TRBV28 with TRBJ2-5; a possible D gene is TRBD1 (6 bases). This CDR3 region has 14 residues. CDR1 MDHEN and CDR2 SYDVKM come from the germline V gene. Between the trimmed V and J ends, which lost 5 bases and 5 bases, there was a span of 15 bases. CDR3 loop: CASSLYREEETQYF. The DNA for the CDR3 is TGTGCCAGCAGTCTTTACAGGGAAGAGGAGACCCAGTACTTC.

The chain has TRBV28 and TRBJ1-6; 11 bases map to TRBD1. This CDR3 contains 18 residues. V shed 3 bases, J shed 5 bases, and the junction held 9 bases outside the gene matches. The germline V gene encodes CDR1 MDHEN and CDR2 SYDVKM. CDR3: CASSFLGTGGLDNSPLHF. The CDR3 DNA reads TGTGCCAGCAGTTTCCTAGGGACAGGGGGGCTCGATAATTCACCCCTCCACTTT.

The gene calls are TRBV28 and TRBJ1-2; 10 bases fit TRBD1. Germline V gene sequence: CDR1 MDHEN, CDR2 SYDVKM. The V gene end was trimmed by 6 bases and the J gene end by 4 bases; junction bases not matched to a gene: 14. The length of the CDR3 is 17 residues. CDR3 protein: CASRLHSKTGGTYGYTF. The CDR3 bases are TGTGCCAGCAGGCTACATAGCAAGACAGGGGGCACCTATGGCTACACCTTC.

The chain uses TRBV7-9 and TRBJ2-1; D is ambiguous. The V and J ends lost 2 bases and 0 bases respectively, with 11 bases between them. Germline V gives CDR1 SEHNR, CDR2 FQNEAQ (reference sequence). The CDR3 length is 16 residues. The chain's CDR3 is CASSLMVVSSYNEQFF. As DNA, the CDR3 is TGTGCCAGCAGCTTAATGGTGGTGAGCTCCTACAATGAGCAGTTCTTC.

The genes are TRBV27 and TRBJ2-7; either TRBD1 or TRBD2 may supply D (5 bases each). The CDR3 consists of 14 residues. The V end was cut by 5 bases, the J end by 3 bases, with 14 bases between. In germline, CDR1 is MNHEY, CDR2 SMNVEV (reference sequence). CDR3 coding DNA: TGTGCCAGCAGTACCCGGGACGGATACTACGAGCAGTACTTC. Translated: CASSTRDGYYEQYF.

The sample holds one count of this clone. This chain joins TRBV11-2 and TRBJ2-7; no firm D call. With 4 bases removed from V and 4 bases from J, the gap between germline ends came to 5 bases. This CDR3 has 11 residues. Germline V gene sequence: CDR1 SGHAT, CDR2 FQNNGV. This CDR3 is CASSSTYEQYF. The CDR3 nucleotides are TGTGCCAGCAGCTCGACTTACGAGCAGTACTTC.

This clone was picked up a small number of times. The genes are TRBV6-1 and TRBJ2-7, with D tentatively TRBD1 (6 bases). V lost 2 bases, J lost 0 bases, and 17 bases lay in between. The CDR3 is 17 amino acids. Germline assignment: CDR1 MNHNS and CDR2 SASEGT. The CDR3 sequence: CASSERETGQFSYEQYF. Here the CDR3 DNA reads TGTGCCAGCAGTGAAAGAGAAACAGGGCAATTCTCCTACGAGCAGTACTTC.

The table lists this clone with a count of one. The rearrangement uses TRBV5-1 and TRBJ2-1; 8 bases are a match to TRBD2. J lost 7 bases, V lost 0 bases, and 9 bases had no gene match. Germline values: CDR1 SGHRS, CDR2 YFSETQ. The length of the CDR3 is 16 residues. This chain's CDR3 is CASSLGSGGPRNEQFF. CDR3 nucleotides: TGCGCCAGCAGCTTGGGGTCGGGAGGGCCTAGGAATGAGCAGTTCTTC.

The chain joins TRBV19 to TRBJ2-7; 7 positions match TRBD2. This CDR3 has 13 residues. Germline V gives CDR1 LNHDA, CDR2 SQIVND (reference sequence). V dropped 10 bases and J dropped 5; count of bases not matched to a gene: 11. As DNA, the CDR3 is TGTGCCACCGCGGGGGTTCCCCCCCACGAGCAGTACTTC. Translation gives CATAGVPPHEQYF. The complete variable domain, with remaining parts taken from reference TRBV19 and TRBJ2-7, reads DGGITQSPKYLFRKEGQNVTLSCEQNLNHDAMYWYRQDPGQGLRLIYYSQIVNDFQKGDIAEGYSVSREKKESFPLTVTSAQKNPTAFYLCATAGVPPHEQYFGPGTRLTVT.

V gene TRBV9 combines with J gene TRBJ1-4, with 10 bases lining up with TRBD1. The CDR3 runs 15 residues. CDR1 is SGDLS, CDR2 YYNGEE, per germline. Germline trimming cut 2 bases from V and 8 bases from J; bases unmatched to any gene: 6. The DNA for the CDR3 is TGTGCCAGCAGCGTCCCCGGGACAGGGGAAGAAAAACTGTTTTTT. Its protein product is CASSVPGTGEEKLFF.

The chain joins TRBV2 to TRBJ1-1; the D is unclear. This CDR3 has 14 residues. Trimming removed 2 bases at V and 0 bases at J, with 7 bases between. Germline V lookup: CDR1 SNHLY, CDR2 FYNNEI. The CDR3 here is CASSETTMNTEAFF. In nucleotides, the CDR3 is TGTGCCAGCAGTGAAACTACGATGAACACTGAAGCTTTCTTT.

Only one count was recorded for this clone. A much larger clone lies one base from this, so it may be a read error. The CDR3 nucleotides are TGCACCAGCAGTGAGGCGTCTAGCGGCGTCTCCTACGAGCAGTACTTC. Amino acid sequence: CTSSEASSGVSYEQYF. This rearrangement joins TRBV10-2 to TRBJ2-7, with 7 nucleotides matching TRBD2. Germline lookup yields CDR1 WSHSY and CDR2 SAAADI. This CDR3 comprises 16 residues.

V usage is TRBV5-4 and J usage is TRBJ2-7, with 10 bases matching TRBD2. Per germline, CDR1 SGHNT and CDR2 YYREEE (reference sequence). The trim removed 3 bases at V and 3 bases at J, leaving 6 bases unmatched. The length of the CDR3 is 15 residues. For the CDR3, the DNA is TGTGCCAGCAGCTCCGGGACTAGCGACCTCTACGAGCAGTACTTC. It translates to CASSSGTSDLYEQYF.

The V gene is TRBV6-1, the J gene TRBJ2-1; 8 bases line up with TRBD1. The CDR3 extends over 14 amino acids. After removal of 7 bases from V and 3 bases from J, the junction contained 5 bases not matched to a gene. Germline V gene data show CDR1 as MNHNS and CDR2 as SASEGT. DNA of the CDR3: TGTGCCAGCACCCGACAGGGGATCTACAATGAGCAGTTCTTC. Residues: CASTRQGIYNEQFF.

This clone was detected only a few times. This chain links TRBV19 with TRBJ2-5; 9 bases line up with TRBD1. Germline assignment: CDR1 LNHDA and CDR2 SQIVND (reference sequence). CDR3 size: 15 residues. Trimming took 5 bases from V and 1 from J; bases not matched to a gene: 5. The CDR3 DNA reads as TGTGCCAGTAGTCGATGGGGACAGGGCCAAGAGACCCAGTACTTC. Protein sequence: CASSRWGQGQETQYF.

The CDR3 reads CASSVAANTDTQYF. The CDR3 DNA follows: TGTGCCAGCAGCGTAGCAGCGAACACAGATACGCAGTATTTT. The gene calls are TRBV9 and TRBJ2-3; no firm D call. This CDR3 has 14 residues. The germline V gene encodes CDR1 SGDLS and CDR2 YYNGEE. V lost 0 bases and J lost 2, with 7 bases in between. Looking up the rest from reference TRBV9 and TRBJ2-3 gives the full variable domain: DSGVTQTPKHLITATGQRVTLRCSPRSGDLSVYWYQQSLDQGLQFLIQYYNGEERAKGNILERFSAQQFPDLHSELNLSSLELGDSALYFCASSVAANTDTQYFGPGTRLTVL.

The CDR3 is CASEPGPRSYNEQFF. In nucleotides, the CDR3 is TGTGCCAGCGAGCCGGGACCTCGCTCCTACAATGAGCAGTTCTTC. The rearrangement joins TRBV28 to TRBJ2-1, with D perhaps assigned TRBD1 or TRBD2 (5 bases each). The CDR3 runs 15 residues. V was pared by 8 bases and J by 0 bases, with 14 bases between. The V gene's germline CDR1 is MDHEN and CDR2 SYDVKM.

This sequence joins TRBV10-3 and TRBJ2-1, with D uncertain. V shed 6 bases and J shed 3 bases, with 15 bases lying between them. Per germline, CDR1 ENHRY and CDR2 SYGVKD. This CDR3 has 15 residues. The CDR3 region has the DNA TGTGCCATCAGCCTTAGCAGTATGGGCTACAATGAGCAGTTCTTC. Translating gives CAISLSSMGYNEQFF.

The chain carries TRBV7-6 and TRBJ2-3, with D tentatively TRBD1 or TRBD2 (6 bases each). The length of the CDR3 is 18 residues. CDR1 and CDR2 (germline): SGHVS, FNYEAQ. The ends were cut back, 2 bases at V and 5 bases at J, with 23 bases in the middle. The CDR3 is CASSLIPSGGHSIDTQYF. The CDR3 coding sequence is TGTGCCAGCAGCTTAATCCCCTCCGGGGGACACTCTATAGATACGCAGTATTTT.